This TCR beta chain was retrieved from a study of blood T cell repertoires in COVID-19. Study-wide background: Some COVID-19 samples were acute and others convalescent; all came from the United States, Italy and Spain. The analysed material was cDNA or gDNA that came from T cells, B-cell-depleted T cells, or PBMCs.

Germline V gene lookup returns CDR1 SQVTM and CDR2 ANQGSEA. V was clipped by 2 bases and J by 7 bases, with 26 bases between them. This CDR3 has 17 residues. Here immunoSEQ multiplex PCR was the method, and the copy in TCRdb shows in-frame clones only, minus some. There are about 140,000 clones in the sample; roughly 80% occur only once, and roughly 9% lies in the top ten. V gene TRBV29-1 combines with J gene TRBJ1-2; TRBD1 might be the D (6 bases). This sequence was found in a woman between 45 and 60 years old with active or convalescent COVID-19. Sample: peripheral blood. The CDR3 is CSVERGLTGTWRSGYTF. The CDR3, as DNA: TGCAGCGTTGAAAGGGGGTTAACCGGGACCTGGAGATCTGGCTACACCTTC.